The clone carrying this T cell receptor beta chain was counted a few times. Antigen unknown. A junction boundary mismatches the germline segment, possibly from a read error. This CDR3 spans 16 amino acids. Germline values: CDR1 SSHAT, CDR2 FNYEAQ (reference sequence). The sample originates from a study of shared clonotypes between healthy human individuals. Study-level background: Researchers assigned three CD4 naive, three CD4 memory, two CD8 naive and one CD8 memory plate to each donor.

TCRdb's table, derived via immunoSEQ multiplex PCR, lists solely in-frame clones and lacks some. The top ten clones hold about 16% of a sample with under 350,000 clones, around 90% of them seen once. The study, taken as a whole, reports: Estimated clonotype richness was generally higher in naive than memory subsets.

The source is a man aged 18 to 29 in good health. The sample consisted of memory CD8+ T cells sorted from blood. The subset here: CD45RO+ cells pooled with CCR7-negative TemRA cells. The chain recombines TRBV7-7 with TRBJ2-5; D ambiguous. This CDR3 reads CASSPYTLGPGETQYF. The CDR3 DNA reads TGTGCTAGCAGCCCCTACACCCTGGGCCCAGGCGAGACCCAGTACTTC. The full variable domain, in which reference TRBV7-7 and TRBJ2-5 provide the parts outside the CDR3, is GAGVSQSPRYKVTKRGQDVTLRCDPISSHATLYWYQQALGQGPEFLTYFNYEAQPDKSGLPSDRFSAERPEGSISTLTIQRTEQRDSAMYRCASSPYTLGPGETQYFGPGTRLLVL.